What follows describes a single T cell receptor beta chain. This clonotype was counted many times. Which antigen it targets is not known. There are no base qualities to consult, and no much larger clone falls within one base. The meaning of the sample's treatment or condition label: allogeneic hematopoietic cell transplantation with graft depleted of TCRalphabeta T cells and CD19 B cells. The transplant recipients were children given TCRalphabeta/CD19-depleted allogeneic hematopoietic cell grafts. CDR1 SQVTM and CDR2 ANQGSEA are derived from the germline V gene. The CDR3, cysteine through phenylalanine, is 13 amino acids long. Only CDR3 DNA remains: 39 bases, in frame from the first base. Relative to germline, V is 1 base shorter and J is 7 bases shorter, with 14 bases between their ends. The data were obtained in a study of T-cell reconstitution after alpha-beta-depleted transplantation in children (dated by TCRdb to about 2016). For context, the study as a whole: Using TCR repertoire profiling, the study quantitatively followed how T-cell immune reconstitution unfolded in children after TCRalphabeta/CD19-depleted allogeneic hematopoietic cell transplantation.

Preparation of the library involved PCR. The data were produced on an Illumina HiSeq 2500. TCR libraries were prepared with molecular barcoding, using unique molecular identifiers to normalize TCRbeta repertoire quantification. TCRdb handled the public reads itself, with Q25 trimming in fastp and clone calling in MiXCR, and kept productive beta chains. CDR3 protein sequences are deduplicated, and each keeps its most common genes and DNA. This sample is represented by around 440,000 distinct CDR3 sequences; more than 9% of them were singletons. Approximately 2% of the sample is held by the ten biggest clonotypes. Points the paper makes about the study in general: The frequencies of hyperexpanded clones fell over the following months, and after one year, T-cell counts and TCRbeta diversity were mostly attributed to newly produced T cells. In some patients, the high TCRbeta diversity seen at day 60 was put down to recipient T cells and intrathymic progenitors that had survived conditioning. About two months after transplant, the apparently early recovery of alphabetaT-cell counts reportedly depended on just several hundred clones that had expanded rapidly and came from non-depleted graft cells.

The chain employs TRBV29-1 and TRBJ2-7; perhaps TRBD1 is the D gene, with 6 bases matching. The sequences come from PBMCs, collected before TCRalphabeta/CD19-depleted stem cell transplant. This clonotype was obtained from a child aged 2 to 15 with inherited bone marrow failure, due to receive a stem cell transplant. The DNA sequence is TGCAGCGTTGAAGGCCCCACAGGGAAGGAGCAGTACTTC. This encodes CSVEGPTGKEQYF.